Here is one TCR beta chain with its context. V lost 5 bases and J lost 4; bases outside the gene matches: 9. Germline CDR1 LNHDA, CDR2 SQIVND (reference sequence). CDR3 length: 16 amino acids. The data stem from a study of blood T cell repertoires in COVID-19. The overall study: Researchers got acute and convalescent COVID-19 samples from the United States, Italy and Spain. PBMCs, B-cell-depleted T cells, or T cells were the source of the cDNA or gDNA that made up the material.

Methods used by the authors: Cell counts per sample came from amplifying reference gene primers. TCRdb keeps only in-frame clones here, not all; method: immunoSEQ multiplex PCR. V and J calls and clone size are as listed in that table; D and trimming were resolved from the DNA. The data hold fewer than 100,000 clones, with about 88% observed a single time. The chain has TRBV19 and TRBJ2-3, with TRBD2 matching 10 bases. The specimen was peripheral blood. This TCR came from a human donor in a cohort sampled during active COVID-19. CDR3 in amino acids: CASSAGLAEFPDTQYF. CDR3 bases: TGTGCCAGTAGTGCCGGACTAGCGGAGTTTCCAGATACGCAGTATTTT.